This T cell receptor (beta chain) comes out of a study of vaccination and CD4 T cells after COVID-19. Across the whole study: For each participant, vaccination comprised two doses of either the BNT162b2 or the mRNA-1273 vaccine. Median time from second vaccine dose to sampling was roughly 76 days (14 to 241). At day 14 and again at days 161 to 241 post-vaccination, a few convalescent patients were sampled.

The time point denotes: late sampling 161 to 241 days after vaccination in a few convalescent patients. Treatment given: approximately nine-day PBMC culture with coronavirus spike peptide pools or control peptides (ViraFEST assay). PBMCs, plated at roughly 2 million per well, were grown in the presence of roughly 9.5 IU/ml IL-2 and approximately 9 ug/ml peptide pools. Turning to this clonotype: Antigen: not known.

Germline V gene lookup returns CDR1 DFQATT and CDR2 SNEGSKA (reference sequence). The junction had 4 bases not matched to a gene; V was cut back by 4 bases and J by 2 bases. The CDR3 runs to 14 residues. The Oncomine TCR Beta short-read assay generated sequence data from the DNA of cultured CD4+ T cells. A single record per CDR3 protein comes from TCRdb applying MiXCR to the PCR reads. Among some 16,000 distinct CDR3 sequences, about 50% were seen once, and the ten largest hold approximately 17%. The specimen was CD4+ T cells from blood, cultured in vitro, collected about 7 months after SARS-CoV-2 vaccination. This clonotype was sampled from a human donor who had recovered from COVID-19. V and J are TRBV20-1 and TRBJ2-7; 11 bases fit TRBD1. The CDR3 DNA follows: TGCAGTGCTACCGGACAGGGGGCTACCTACGAGCAGTACTTC. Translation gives CSATGQGATYEQYF.